A single sample gave rise to the 4 T cell receptor beta chains below, sequenced in a study of blood T cell repertoires in COVID-19. The method was immunoSEQ multiplex PCR; TCRdb's version includes in-frame clones alone and lacks a portion of them. The sample consists of 25,000 to 30,000 clones, around nine tenths of them appearing once. Material for sequencing was peripheral blood. The receptors come from a human donor in a cohort sampled during active COVID-19.

This chain uses TRBV28 with TRBJ2-7; TRBD2 matches 7 bases. The germline V gene encodes CDR1 MDHEN and CDR2 SYDVKM. Trimming cost V 7 bases and J 2 bases; bases outside gene matches: 2. The CDR3 consists of 12 residues. The CDR3 spells CASMGGTYEQYF. DNA for the CDR3: TGTGCCAGCATGGGGGGGACCTACGAGCAGTACTTC. Drawing the rest from reference TRBV28 and TRBJ2-7, the complete variable domain is DVKVTQSSRYLVKRTGEKVFLECVQDMDHENMFWYRQDPGLGLRLIYFSYDVKMKEKGDIPEGYSVSREKKERFSLILESASTNQTSMYLCASMGGTYEQYFGPGTRLTVT.

The chain links TRBV7-9 to TRBJ1-6, with D perhaps TRBD1 (6 bases). Germline V lookup: CDR1 SEHNR, CDR2 FQNEAQ (reference sequence). The CDR3 has 17 residues. Deletions cut 4 bases from V and 8 bases from J, with 21 bases between. CDR3 coding DNA: TGTGCCAGCAGCTCCCGCGGGGGGCGGGGGAGTGATTCACCCCTCCACTTT. It is translated as CASSSRGGRGSDSPLHF.

V and J are TRBV6-4 and TRBJ1-5, with 7 bases identical to TRBD1. The V gene's germline CDR1 is MRHNA and CDR2 SNTAGT. V shed 8 bases and J 7 bases; nucleotides not matched to a gene: 8. This CDR3 has 13 amino acids. Here the CDR3 reads CASPRTGRQPQHF. In DNA, the CDR3 is TGTGCCAGCCCGAGGACAGGTCGACAGCCCCAGCATTTT.

The J gene is TRBJ2-5, the V gene TRBV5-4; 12 bases are a match to TRBD2. Losses at the gene ends were 4 bases for V and 4 bases for J; bases not matched to a gene: 14. The CDR3 totals 18 residues. Germline V gene lookup returns CDR1 SGHNT and CDR2 YYREEE (reference sequence). The CDR3 DNA reads as TGTGCCAGCAGCCCGCAGCTAGCGGGAGGGTTCGTGGCAGAGACCCAGTACTTC. It specifies CASSPQLAGGFVAETQYF.